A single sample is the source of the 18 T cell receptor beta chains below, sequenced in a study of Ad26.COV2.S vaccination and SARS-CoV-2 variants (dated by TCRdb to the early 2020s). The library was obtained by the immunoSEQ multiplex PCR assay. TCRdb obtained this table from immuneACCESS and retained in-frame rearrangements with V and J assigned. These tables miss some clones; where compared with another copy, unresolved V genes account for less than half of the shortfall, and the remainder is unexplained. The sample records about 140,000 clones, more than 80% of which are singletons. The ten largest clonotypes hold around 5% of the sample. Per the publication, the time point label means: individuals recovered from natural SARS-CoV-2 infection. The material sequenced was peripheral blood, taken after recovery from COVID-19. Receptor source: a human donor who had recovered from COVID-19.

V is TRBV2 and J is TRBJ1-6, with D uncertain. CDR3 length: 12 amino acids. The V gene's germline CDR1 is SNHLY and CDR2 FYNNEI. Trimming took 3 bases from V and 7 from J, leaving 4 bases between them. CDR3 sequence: CASSEGNSPLHF. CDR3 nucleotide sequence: TGTGCCAGCAGTGAGGGCAATTCACCCCTCCACTTT.

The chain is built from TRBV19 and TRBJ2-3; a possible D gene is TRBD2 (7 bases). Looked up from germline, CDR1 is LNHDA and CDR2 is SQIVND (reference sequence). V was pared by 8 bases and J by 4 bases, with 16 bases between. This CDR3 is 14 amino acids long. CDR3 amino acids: CASGSGGRADTQYF. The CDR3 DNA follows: TGTGCCAGTGGGTCCGGGGGGCGAGCAGATACGCAGTATTTT.

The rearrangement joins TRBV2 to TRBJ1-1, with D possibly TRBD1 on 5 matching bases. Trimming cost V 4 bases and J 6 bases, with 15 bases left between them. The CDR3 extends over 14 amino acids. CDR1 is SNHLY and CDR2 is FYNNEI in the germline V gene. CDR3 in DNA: TGTGCCAGCAGTGGGTCGGACATCACCTCTGAAGCTTTCTTT. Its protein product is CASSGSDITSEAFF.

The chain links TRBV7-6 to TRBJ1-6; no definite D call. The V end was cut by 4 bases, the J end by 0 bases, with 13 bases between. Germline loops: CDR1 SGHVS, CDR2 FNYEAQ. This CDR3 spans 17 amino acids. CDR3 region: CASSSFASGSYNSPLHF. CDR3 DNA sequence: TGTGCCAGCAGCTCCTTCGCCAGTGGCTCCTATAATTCACCCCTCCACTTT.

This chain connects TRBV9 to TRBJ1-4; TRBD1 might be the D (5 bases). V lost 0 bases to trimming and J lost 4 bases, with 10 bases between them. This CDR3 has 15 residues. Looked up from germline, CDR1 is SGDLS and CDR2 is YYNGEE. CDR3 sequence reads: CASSVEGYSNEKLFF. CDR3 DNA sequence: TGTGCCAGCAGCGTAGAGGGGTACAGTAATGAAAAACTGTTTTTT.

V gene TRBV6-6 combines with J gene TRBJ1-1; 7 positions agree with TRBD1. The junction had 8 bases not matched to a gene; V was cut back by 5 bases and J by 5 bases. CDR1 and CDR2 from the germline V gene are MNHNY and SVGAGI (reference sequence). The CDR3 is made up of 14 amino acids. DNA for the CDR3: TGTGCCAGCAGTAGACAGGGTGAGGGAACTGAAGCTTTCTTT. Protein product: CASSRQGEGTEAFF.

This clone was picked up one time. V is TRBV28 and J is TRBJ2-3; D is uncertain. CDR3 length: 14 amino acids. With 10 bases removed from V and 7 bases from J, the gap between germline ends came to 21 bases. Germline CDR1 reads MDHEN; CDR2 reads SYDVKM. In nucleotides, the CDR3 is TGTGCCACCGCACCCCCTGGACCCGCCTATACGCAGTATTTT. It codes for CATAPPGPAYTQYF.

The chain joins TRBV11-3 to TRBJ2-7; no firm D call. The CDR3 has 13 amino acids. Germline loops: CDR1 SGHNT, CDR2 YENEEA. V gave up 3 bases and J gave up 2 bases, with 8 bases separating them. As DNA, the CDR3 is TGTGCCAGCAGCTTTGAGTCGACCTACGAGCAGTACTTC. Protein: CASSFESTYEQYF.

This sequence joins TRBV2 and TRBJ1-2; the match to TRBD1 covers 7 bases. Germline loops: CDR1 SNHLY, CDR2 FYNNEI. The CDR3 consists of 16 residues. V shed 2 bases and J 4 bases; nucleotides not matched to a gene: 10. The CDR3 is CASSEMGDSRSYGYTF. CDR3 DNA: TGTGCCAGCAGTGAAATGGGGGACAGTCGTAGCTATGGCTACACCTTC.

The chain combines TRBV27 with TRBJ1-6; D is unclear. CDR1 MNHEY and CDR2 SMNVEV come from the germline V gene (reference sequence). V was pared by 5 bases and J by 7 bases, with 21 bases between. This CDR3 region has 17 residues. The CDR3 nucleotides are TGTGCCAGCAGTCACAAGGCCGCGGACGGGGTAAATTCACCCCTCCACTTT. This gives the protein CASSHKAADGVNSPLHF.

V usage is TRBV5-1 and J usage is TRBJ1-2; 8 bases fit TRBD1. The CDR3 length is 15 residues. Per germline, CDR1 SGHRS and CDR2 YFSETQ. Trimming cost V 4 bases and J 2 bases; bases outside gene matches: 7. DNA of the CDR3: TGCGCCAGCAGCCTGGACAGGGCATCGAACTATGGCTACACCTTC. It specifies CASSLDRASNYGYTF.

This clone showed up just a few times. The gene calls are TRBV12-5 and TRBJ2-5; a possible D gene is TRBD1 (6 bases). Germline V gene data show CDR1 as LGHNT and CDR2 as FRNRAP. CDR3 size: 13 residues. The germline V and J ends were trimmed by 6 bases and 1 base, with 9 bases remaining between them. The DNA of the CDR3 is TGTGCTAGTGGCCAGGACAGCCAAGAGACCCAGTACTTC. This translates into CASGQDSQETQYF.

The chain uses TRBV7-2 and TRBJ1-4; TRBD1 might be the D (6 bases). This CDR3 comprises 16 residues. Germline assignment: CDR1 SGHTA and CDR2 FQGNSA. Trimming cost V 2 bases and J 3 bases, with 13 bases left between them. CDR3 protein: CASSLSWGQANEKLFF. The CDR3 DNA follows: TGTGCCAGCAGCTTATCCTGGGGGCAGGCTAATGAAAAACTGTTTTTT.

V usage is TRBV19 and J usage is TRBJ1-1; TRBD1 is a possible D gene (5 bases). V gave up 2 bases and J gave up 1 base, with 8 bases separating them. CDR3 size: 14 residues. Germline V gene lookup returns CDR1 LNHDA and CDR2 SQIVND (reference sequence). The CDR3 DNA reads TGTGCCAGTAGTATAAAGGGGTCGAACACTGAAGCTTTCTTT. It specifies CASSIKGSNTEAFF. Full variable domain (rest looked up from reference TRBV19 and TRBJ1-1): DGGITQSPKYLFRKEGQNVTLSCEQNLNHDAMYWYRQDPGQGLRLIYYSQIVNDFQKGDIAEGYSVSREKKESFPLTVTSAQKNPTAFYLCASSIKGSNTEAFFGQGTRLTVV.

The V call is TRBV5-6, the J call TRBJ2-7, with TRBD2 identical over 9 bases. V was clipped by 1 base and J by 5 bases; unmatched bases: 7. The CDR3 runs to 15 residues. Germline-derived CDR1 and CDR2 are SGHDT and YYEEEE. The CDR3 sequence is CASSLPAGGVDEQYF. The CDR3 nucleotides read TGTGCCAGCAGCTTGCCAGCGGGGGGCGTCGACGAGCAGTACTTC. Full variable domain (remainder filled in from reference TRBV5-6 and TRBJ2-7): DAGVTQSPTHLIKTRGQQVTLRCSPKSGHDTVSWYQQALGQGPQFIFQYYEEEERQRGNFPDRFSGHQFPNYSSELNVNALLLGDSALYLCASSLPAGGVDEQYFGPGTRLTVT.

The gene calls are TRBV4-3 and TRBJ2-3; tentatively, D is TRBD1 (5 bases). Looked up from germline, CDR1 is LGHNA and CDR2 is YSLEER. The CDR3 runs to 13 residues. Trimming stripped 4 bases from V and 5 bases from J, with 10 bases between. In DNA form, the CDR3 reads TGCGCCAGCAGCCGATTTAGGGGAGATACGCAGTATTTT. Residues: CASSRFRGDTQYF.

This CDR3 reads CASSNPTGAHGYTF. The CDR3 DNA reads TGTGCCAGCAGCAATCCCACAGGGGCGCATGGCTACACCTTC. The V gene is TRBV7-9, the J gene TRBJ1-2; 7 bases fit TRBD1. The germline CDR1 and CDR2 sequences are SEHNR and FQNEAQ (reference sequence). This CDR3 spans 14 amino acids. Trimming took 5 bases from V and 6 from J; bases not matched to a gene: 9. The full variable domain, its missing parts supplied by reference TRBV7-9 and TRBJ1-2, is DTGVSQNPRHKITKRGQNVTFRCDPISEHNRLYWYRQTLGQGPEFLTYFQNEAQLEKSRLLSDRFSAERPKGSFSTLEIQRTEQGDSAMYLCASSNPTGAHGYTFGSGTRLTVV.

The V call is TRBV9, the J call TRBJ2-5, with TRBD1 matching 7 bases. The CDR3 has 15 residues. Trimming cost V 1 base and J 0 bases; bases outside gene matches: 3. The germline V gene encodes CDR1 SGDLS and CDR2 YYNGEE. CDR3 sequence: CASSVRDSYQETQYF. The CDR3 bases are TGTGCCAGCAGCGTAAGGGACAGCTACCAAGAGACCCAGTACTTC. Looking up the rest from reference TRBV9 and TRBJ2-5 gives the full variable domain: DSGVTQTPKHLITATGQRVTLRCSPRSGDLSVYWYQQSLDQGLQFLIQYYNGEERAKGNILERFSAQQFPDLHSELNLSSLELGDSALYFCASSVRDSYQETQYFGPGTRLLVL.